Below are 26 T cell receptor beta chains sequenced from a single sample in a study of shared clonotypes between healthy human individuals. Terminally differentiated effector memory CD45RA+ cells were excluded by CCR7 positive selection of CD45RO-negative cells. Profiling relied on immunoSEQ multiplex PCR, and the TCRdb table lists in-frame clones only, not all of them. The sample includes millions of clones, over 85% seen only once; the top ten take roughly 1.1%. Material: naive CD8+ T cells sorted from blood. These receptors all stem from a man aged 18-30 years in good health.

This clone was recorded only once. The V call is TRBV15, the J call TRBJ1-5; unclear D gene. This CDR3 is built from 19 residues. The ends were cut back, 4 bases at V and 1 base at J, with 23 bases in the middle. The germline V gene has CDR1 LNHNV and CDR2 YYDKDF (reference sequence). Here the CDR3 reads CATSTAGLNIGVSNQPQHF. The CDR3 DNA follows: TGTGCCACCAGCACCGCCGGCCTGAACATCGGAGTGAGCAATCAGCCCCAGCATTTT. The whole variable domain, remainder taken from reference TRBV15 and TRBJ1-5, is DAMVIQNPRYQVTQFGKPVTLSCSQTLNHNVMYWYQQKSSQAPKLLFHYYDKDFNNEADTPDNFQSRRPNTSFCFLDIRSPGLGDTAMYLCATSTAGLNIGVSNQPQHFGDGTRLSIL.

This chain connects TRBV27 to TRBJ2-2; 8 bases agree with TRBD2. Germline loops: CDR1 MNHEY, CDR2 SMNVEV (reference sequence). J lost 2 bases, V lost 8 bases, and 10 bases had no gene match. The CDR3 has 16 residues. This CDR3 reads CASLDREGLNTGELFF. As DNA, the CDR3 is TGTGCCAGCTTGGATCGGGAGGGGCTTAACACCGGGGAGCTGTTTTTT.

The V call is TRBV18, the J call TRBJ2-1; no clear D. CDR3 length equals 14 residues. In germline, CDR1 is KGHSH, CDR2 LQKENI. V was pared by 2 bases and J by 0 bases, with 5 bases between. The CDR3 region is CASSPIYSYNEQFF. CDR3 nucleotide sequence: TGTGCCAGCTCACCAATATACTCCTACAATGAGCAGTTCTTC.

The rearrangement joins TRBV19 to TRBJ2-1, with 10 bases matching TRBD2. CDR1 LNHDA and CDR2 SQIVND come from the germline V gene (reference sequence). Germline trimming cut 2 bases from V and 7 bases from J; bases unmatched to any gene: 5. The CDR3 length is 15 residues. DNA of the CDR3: TGTGCCAGTAGTATAAGCGGGGGGGCCGCAAATGAGCAGTTCTTC. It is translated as CASSISGGAANEQFF.

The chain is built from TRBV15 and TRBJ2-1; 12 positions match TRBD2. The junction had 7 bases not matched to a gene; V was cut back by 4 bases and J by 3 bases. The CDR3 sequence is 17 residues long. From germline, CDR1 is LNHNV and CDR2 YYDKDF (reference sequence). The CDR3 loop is CATSTTSGGPFYNEQFF. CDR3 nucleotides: TGTGCCACCAGCACGACTAGCGGGGGACCATTCTACAATGAGCAGTTCTTC.

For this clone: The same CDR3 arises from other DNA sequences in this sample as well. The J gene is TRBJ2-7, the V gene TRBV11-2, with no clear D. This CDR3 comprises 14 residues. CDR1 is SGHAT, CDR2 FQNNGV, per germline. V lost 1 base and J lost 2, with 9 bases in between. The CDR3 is CASSLGVGPYEQYF. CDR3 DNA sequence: TGTGCCAGCAGCTTAGGCGTCGGCCCCTACGAGCAGTACTTC. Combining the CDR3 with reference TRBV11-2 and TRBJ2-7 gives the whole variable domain EAGVAQSPRYKIIEKRQSVAFWCNPISGHATLYWYQQILGQGPKLLIQFQNNGVVDDSQLPKDRFSAERLKGVDSTLKIQPAKLEDSAVYLCASSLGVGPYEQYFGPGTRLTVT.

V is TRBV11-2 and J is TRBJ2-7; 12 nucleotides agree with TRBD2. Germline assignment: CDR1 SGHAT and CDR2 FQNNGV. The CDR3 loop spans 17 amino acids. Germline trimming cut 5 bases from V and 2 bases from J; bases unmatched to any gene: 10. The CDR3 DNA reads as TGTGCCAGCAGCCCCGGGACTAGCGGGTATCCCACCTACGAGCAGTACTTC. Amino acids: CASSPGTSGYPTYEQYF.

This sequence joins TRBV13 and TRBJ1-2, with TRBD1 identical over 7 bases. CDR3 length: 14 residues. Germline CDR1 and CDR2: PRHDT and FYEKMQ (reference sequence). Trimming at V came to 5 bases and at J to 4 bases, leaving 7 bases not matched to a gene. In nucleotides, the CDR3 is TGTGCCAGCAGCCAGGAGGGGGCGGGCTATGGCTACACCTTC. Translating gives CASSQEGAGYGYTF.

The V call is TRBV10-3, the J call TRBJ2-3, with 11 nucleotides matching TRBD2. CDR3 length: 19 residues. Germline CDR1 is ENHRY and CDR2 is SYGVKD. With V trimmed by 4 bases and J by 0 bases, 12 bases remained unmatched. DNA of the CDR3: TGTGCCATCAGTGGCCCCTCAACTAGCGGGAGAGCAAGCACAGATACGCAGTATTTT. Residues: CAISGPSTSGRASTDTQYF.

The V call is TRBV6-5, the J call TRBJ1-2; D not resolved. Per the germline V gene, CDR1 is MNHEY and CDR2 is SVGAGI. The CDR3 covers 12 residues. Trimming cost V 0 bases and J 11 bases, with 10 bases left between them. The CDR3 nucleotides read TGTGCCAGCAGTTACTCCGCTACGGAGTACACCTTC. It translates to CASSYSATEYTF.

CDR3 residues: CASSSHHGGLAGAEQYF. The CDR3 bases are TGTGCCAGCAGCTCACACCACGGAGGGCTAGCGGGAGCCGAGCAGTACTTC. V and J are TRBV7-2 and TRBJ2-7, with TRBD2 identical over 10 bases. CDR1 SGHTA and CDR2 FQGNSA come from the germline V gene. The CDR3 contains 17 residues. The ends lost 4 bases at V and 6 bases at J; junction bases unmatched: 15.

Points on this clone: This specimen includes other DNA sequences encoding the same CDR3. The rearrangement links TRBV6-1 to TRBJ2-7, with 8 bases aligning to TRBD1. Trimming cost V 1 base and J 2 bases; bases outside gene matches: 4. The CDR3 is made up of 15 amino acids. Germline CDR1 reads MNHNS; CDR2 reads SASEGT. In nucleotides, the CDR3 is TGTGCCAGCAGTGAAGGCCAGGGGGCCCCCTACGAGCAGTACTTC. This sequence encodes CASSEGQGAPYEQYF.

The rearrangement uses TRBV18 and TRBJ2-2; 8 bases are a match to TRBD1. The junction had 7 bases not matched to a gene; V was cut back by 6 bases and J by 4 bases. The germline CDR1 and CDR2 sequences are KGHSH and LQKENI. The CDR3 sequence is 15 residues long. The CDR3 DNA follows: TGTGCCAGCTCGCCCGGAGACAGGGGCACCGGGGAGCTGTTTTTT. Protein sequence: CASSPGDRGTGELFF.

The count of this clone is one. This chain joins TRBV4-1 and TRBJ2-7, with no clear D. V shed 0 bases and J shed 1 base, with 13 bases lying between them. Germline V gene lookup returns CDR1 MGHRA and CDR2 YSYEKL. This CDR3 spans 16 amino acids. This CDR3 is CASSQDRLSTSYEQYF. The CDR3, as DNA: TGCGCCAGCAGCCAAGATCGCTTGAGTACTTCCTACGAGCAGTACTTC.

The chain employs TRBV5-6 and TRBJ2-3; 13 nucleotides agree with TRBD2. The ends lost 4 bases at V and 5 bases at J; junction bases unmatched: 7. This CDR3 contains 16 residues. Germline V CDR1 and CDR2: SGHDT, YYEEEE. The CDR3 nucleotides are TGTGCCAGCAGCCCTACTAGCGGGGGGGGCAGAGATACGCAGTATTTT. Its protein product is CASSPTSGGGRDTQYF.

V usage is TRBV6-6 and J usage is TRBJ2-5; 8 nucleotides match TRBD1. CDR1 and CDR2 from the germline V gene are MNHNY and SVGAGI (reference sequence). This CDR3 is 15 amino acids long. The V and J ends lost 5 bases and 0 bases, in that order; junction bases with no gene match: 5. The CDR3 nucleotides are TGTGCCAGCAGTAATACGGACAGGGACCAAGAGACCCAGTACTTC. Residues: CASSNTDRDQETQYF.

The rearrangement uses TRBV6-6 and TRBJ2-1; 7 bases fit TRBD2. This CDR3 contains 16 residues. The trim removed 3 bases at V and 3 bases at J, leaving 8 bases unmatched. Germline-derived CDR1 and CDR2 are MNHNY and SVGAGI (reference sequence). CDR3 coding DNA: TGTGCCAGCAGTTATGGGGGAGGGCCCGACTACAATGAGCAGTTCTTC. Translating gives CASSYGGGPDYNEQFF.

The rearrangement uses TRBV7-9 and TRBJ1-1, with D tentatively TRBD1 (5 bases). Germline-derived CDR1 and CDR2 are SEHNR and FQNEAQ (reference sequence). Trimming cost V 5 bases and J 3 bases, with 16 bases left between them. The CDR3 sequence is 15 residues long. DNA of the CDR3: TGTGCCAGCAGCCACCGACGGGGGTACGACACTGAAGCTTTCTTT. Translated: CASSHRRGYDTEAFF.

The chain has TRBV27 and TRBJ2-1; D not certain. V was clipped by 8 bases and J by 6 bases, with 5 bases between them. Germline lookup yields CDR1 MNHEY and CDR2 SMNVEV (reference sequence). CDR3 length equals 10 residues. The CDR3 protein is CASWGNEQFF. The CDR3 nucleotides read TGTGCCAGCTGGGGCAATGAGCAGTTCTTC.

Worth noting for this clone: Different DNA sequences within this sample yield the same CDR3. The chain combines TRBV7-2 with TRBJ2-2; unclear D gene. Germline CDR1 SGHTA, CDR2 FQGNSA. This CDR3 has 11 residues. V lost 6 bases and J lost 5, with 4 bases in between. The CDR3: CASSYTGELFF. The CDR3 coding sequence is TGTGCCAGCAGTTATACCGGGGAGCTGTTTTTT.

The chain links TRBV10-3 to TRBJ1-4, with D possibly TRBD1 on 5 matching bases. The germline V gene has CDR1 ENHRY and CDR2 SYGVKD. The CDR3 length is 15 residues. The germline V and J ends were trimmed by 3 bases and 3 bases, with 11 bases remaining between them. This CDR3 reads CAISDGGMANEKLFF. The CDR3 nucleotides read TGTGCCATCAGTGATGGGGGGATGGCTAATGAAAAACTGTTTTTT.

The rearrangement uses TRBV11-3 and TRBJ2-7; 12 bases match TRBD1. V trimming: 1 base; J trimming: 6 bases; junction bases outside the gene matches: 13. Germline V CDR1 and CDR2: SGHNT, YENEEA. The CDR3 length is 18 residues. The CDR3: CASSLGDRGLVRLGEQYF. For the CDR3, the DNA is TGTGCCAGCAGCTTAGGGGACAGGGGGCTAGTTCGATTGGGCGAGCAGTACTTC.

CDR3 loop: CASTPGQGYEQYF. CDR3 DNA: TGTGCCAGCACCCCGGGACAGGGCTACGAGCAGTACTTC. V is TRBV7-9 and J is TRBJ2-7, with 9 bases fitting TRBD1. Germline V gives CDR1 SEHNR, CDR2 FQNEAQ (reference sequence). The CDR3 consists of 13 residues. V lost 7 bases and J lost 3; bases outside the gene matches: 4. Full variable domain (outside the CDR3, taken from reference TRBV7-9 and TRBJ2-7): DTGVSQNPRHKITKRGQNVTFRCDPISEHNRLYWYRQTLGQGPEFLTYFQNEAQLEKSRLLSDRFSAERPKGSFSTLEIQRTEQGDSAMYLCASTPGQGYEQYFGPGTRLTVT.

The CDR3 DNA reads as TGCGCCAGCAGCACGGGACAGGCGCACTACTTGTCACCCCTCCACTTT. As protein: CASSTGQAHYLSPLHF. This chain uses TRBV5-1 with TRBJ1-6; 8 positions match TRBD1. The V and J ends lost 4 bases and 10 bases, in that order; junction bases with no gene match: 13. The germline gives CDR1 SGHRS, CDR2 YFSETQ. The CDR3 is 16 amino acids.

DNA for the CDR3: TGTGCCACCCGCCGGGACTACAATGAGCAGTTCTTC. Encoded protein: CATRRDYNEQFF. The rearrangement joins TRBV10-3 to TRBJ2-1, with a tentative D call TRBD2 (5 bases). This CDR3 has 12 residues. V gave up 10 bases and J gave up 3 bases, with 10 bases separating them. CDR1 and CDR2 (germline): ENHRY, SYGVKD.

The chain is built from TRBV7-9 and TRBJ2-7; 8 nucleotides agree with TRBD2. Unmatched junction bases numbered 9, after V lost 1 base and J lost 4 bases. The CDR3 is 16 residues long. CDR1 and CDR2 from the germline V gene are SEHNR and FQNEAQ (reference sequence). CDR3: CASSLEEGLVGYEQYF. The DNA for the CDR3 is TGTGCCAGCAGCTTAGAAGAGGGACTAGTGGGGTACGAGCAGTACTTC.